The next 9 T cell receptor beta chains were all read from a single sample in a study of tissue T cells after allogeneic stem cell transplantation. The method was immunoSEQ multiplex PCR; TCRdb's version includes in-frame clones alone and lacks a portion of them. There are just over 800 clones in the sample; approximately 39% occur only once, and around 40% lies in the top ten. Sequences were derived from ileal tissue, sampled at autopsy. These receptor sequences come from a female patient between 40 and 75 years old with steroid-refractory graft-versus-host disease after an allogeneic stem cell transplant. Some T cells may be graft donor cells.

This clone is categorized as large. This rearrangement joins TRBV14 to TRBJ1-2; D call uncertain. The CDR3 extends over 13 amino acids. V gave up 3 bases and J gave up 7 bases, with 12 bases separating them. CDR1 SGHDN and CDR2 FVKESK come from the germline V gene. The chain's CDR3 is CASSHIASVGYTF. DNA for the CDR3: TGTGCCAGCAGCCACATTGCCAGCGTTGGCTACACCTTC. Combining the CDR3 with reference TRBV14 and TRBJ1-2 gives the whole variable domain EAGVTQFPSHSVIEKGQTVTLRCDPISGHDNLYWYRRVMGKEIKFLLHFVKESKQDESGMPNNRFLAERTGGTYSTLKVQPAELEDSGVYFCASSHIASVGYTFGSGTRLTVV.

This clone was picked up a small number of times. The rearrangement joins TRBV9 to TRBJ1-2; D gene unclear. The CDR3 spans 11 residues. In germline, CDR1 is SGDLS, CDR2 YYNGEE. Between the trimmed V and J ends, which lost 4 bases and 5 bases, there was a span of 6 bases. The CDR3 loop reads CASSPSYGYTF. CDR3 nucleotides: TGTGCCAGCAGCCCCTCTTATGGCTACACCTTC.

The chain has TRBV7-6 and TRBJ2-5; D call uncertain. V lost 5 bases and J 5 bases, leaving 6 bases between the germline ends. Per the germline V gene, CDR1 is SGHVS and CDR2 is FNYEAQ. This CDR3 has 11 residues. CDR3 residues: CASSPWETQYF. The CDR3 coding sequence is TGTGCCAGCAGCCCCTGGGAGACCCAGTACTTC.

The chain is built from TRBV6-5 and TRBJ2-1; D remains unclear. Germline V gene sequence: CDR1 MNHEY, CDR2 SVGAGI. CDR3 length: 14 residues. V was cut by 4 bases and J by 5 bases, with 12 bases left in between. For the CDR3, the DNA is TGTGCCAGCAGTTGGGCCCTCCCCGACAATGAGCAGTTCTTC. It yields the protein CASSWALPDNEQFF.

This clone appeared a few times. The chain links TRBV14 to TRBJ2-7, with TRBD2 matching over 7 bases. From germline, CDR1 is SGHDN and CDR2 FVKESK. V gave up 1 base and J gave up 2 bases; unmatched junction bases: 8. This CDR3 contains 16 residues. The CDR3 region is CASSQGRASGAYEQYF. The CDR3 DNA reads as TGTGCCAGCAGCCAAGGGAGGGCTAGCGGAGCCTACGAGCAGTACTTC.

The CDR3 DNA is TGTGCCAGCACCCGCGGCGGGCCCATGAACACTGAAGCTTTCTTT. Protein: CASTRGGPMNTEAFF. V usage is TRBV6-5 and J usage is TRBJ1-1; D is uncertain. The germline V gene encodes CDR1 MNHEY and CDR2 SVGAGI. CDR3 length equals 15 residues. V lost 7 bases, J lost 0 bases, and 15 bases lay in between.

By proportion, this clone is large (0.1 to 1%). The chain couples TRBV2 to TRBJ2-1; D gene unclear. CDR1 is SNHLY and CDR2 is FYNNEI in the germline V gene. V lost 7 bases to trimming and J lost 2 bases, with 9 bases between them. The CDR3 runs 13 residues. In DNA, the CDR3 is TGTGCCAGCACCAAGTGGGCCTACAATGAGCAGTTCTTC. This encodes CASTKWAYNEQFF.

This rearrangement joins TRBV5-4 to TRBJ1-2; D perhaps matches TRBD1 (5 bases). Per the germline V gene, CDR1 is SGHNT and CDR2 is YYREEE (reference sequence). The length of the CDR3 is 15 residues. V lost 5 bases, J lost 5 bases, and 19 bases lay in between. The CDR3 nucleotides read TGTGCCAGCAGACTTGAACAGGCCTTACCGTATGGCTACACCTTC. Translation gives CASRLEQALPYGYTF.

The chain combines TRBV2 with TRBJ2-7; D remains unclear. Germline CDR1 SNHLY, CDR2 FYNNEI. V was cut by 7 bases and J by 2 bases, with 15 bases left in between. CDR3 size: 14 residues. CDR3 sequence (DNA): TGTGCCAGCATTCGGGCTCTACCGCCCTACGAGCAGTACTTC. Protein sequence: CASIRALPPYEQYF.